One sample yielded the 23 T cell receptor beta chains listed below, sequenced in a study of cytomegalovirus exposure and HLA in healthy donors. The PCR ran on 60 Vbeta and 13 Jbeta primers. The assay was immunoSEQ multiplex PCR, and TCRdb's table has in-frame clones only and misses some. The sample table sets out about 210,000 clones. The sequenced sample was PBMCs. These receptors were taken from a woman between 25 and 40 years old in good health and CMV-seropositive.

This chain links TRBV9 with TRBJ2-4; the D gene is possibly TRBD2 (6 bases). The germline V and J ends were trimmed by 3 bases and 5 bases, with 15 bases remaining between them. The CDR3 runs 15 residues. Germline V gene lookup returns CDR1 SGDLS and CDR2 YYNGEE. DNA of the CDR3: TGTGCCAGCAGCGCGGGATCGCTAGCGCAAAACATTCAGTACTTC. Encoded protein: CASSAGSLAQNIQYF.

The chain links TRBV19 to TRBJ2-1; 13 nucleotides agree with TRBD2. Trimming removed 5 bases from V and 7 bases from J; junction bases left unmatched: 8. The CDR3 covers 16 residues. Germline values: CDR1 LNHDA, CDR2 SQIVND (reference sequence). CDR3 loop: CASSPRGTSGENEQFF. In DNA form, the CDR3 reads TGTGCCAGTAGTCCGAGGGGGACTAGCGGGGAAAATGAGCAGTTCTTC. The whole variable domain, filled in from reference TRBV19 and TRBJ2-1, reads DGGITQSPKYLFRKEGQNVTLSCEQNLNHDAMYWYRQDPGQGLRLIYYSQIVNDFQKGDIAEGYSVSREKKESFPLTVTSAQKNPTAFYLCASSPRGTSGENEQFFGPGTRLTVL.

This rearrangement joins TRBV4-3 to TRBJ2-5; TRBD2 matches 7 bases. Germline V gene sequence: CDR1 LGHNA, CDR2 YSLEER. With V trimmed by 0 bases and J by 6 bases, 7 bases remained unmatched. This CDR3 has 15 residues. This chain's CDR3 is CASSQDWGRGKTQYF. The CDR3 bases are TGCGCCAGCAGCCAAGACTGGGGGAGGGGCAAGACCCAGTACTTC.

The genes are TRBV10-3 and TRBJ2-3; no clear D gene. Trimming removed 7 bases at V and 2 bases at J, with 13 bases between. The CDR3 is made up of 14 amino acids. Germline CDR1 is ENHRY and CDR2 is SYGVKD. The CDR3 loop is CAIKRSEITDTQYF. CDR3 in DNA: TGTGCCATCAAGAGGAGCGAGATCACAGATACGCAGTATTTT.

The V gene is TRBV9, the J gene TRBJ2-3; TRBD2 matches at 13 bases. V dropped 3 bases and J dropped 3; count of bases not matched to a gene: 4. The CDR3 loop spans 16 amino acids. Germline V gene lookup returns CDR1 SGDLS and CDR2 YYNGEE. The CDR3 loop is CASSAGLAGDTDTQYF. CDR3 in DNA: TGTGCCAGCAGCGCCGGACTAGCGGGAGATACAGATACGCAGTATTTT.

The V call is TRBV11-3, the J call TRBJ1-1; D remains unclear. Germline CDR1 and CDR2: SGHNT and YENEEA. The CDR3 sequence is 13 residues long. V lost 4 bases and J lost 3, with 9 bases in between. The CDR3 protein is CASSSEGYTEAFF. The CDR3 coding sequence is TGTGCCAGCAGCTCGGAGGGATACACTGAAGCTTTCTTT.

The chain uses TRBV2 and TRBJ1-1; TRBD1 matches 12 bases. V was clipped by 5 bases and J by 6 bases; unmatched bases: 10. The CDR3 consists of 16 residues. Per germline, CDR1 SNHLY and CDR2 FYNNEI. CDR3 amino acids: CASSSGTGGATAEAFF. The DNA for the CDR3 is TGTGCCAGCAGTTCCGGGACAGGGGGCGCGACGGCTGAAGCTTTCTTT.

The chain uses TRBV10-3 and TRBJ2-5, with D possibly matching TRBD1 (6 bases). The end of the DNA is better explained by TRBJ2-7, so the J call may be wrong. The CDR3 is made up of 14 amino acids. The germline CDR1 and CDR2 sequences are ENHRY and SYGVKD. The CDR3 reads CAISESGAPYEQYF. In DNA, the CDR3 is TGTGCCATCAGTGAATCAGGGGCCCCCTACGAGCAGTACTTC.

V gene TRBV7-2 combines with J gene TRBJ2-7; 8 bases are shared with TRBD1. Trimming at V came to 2 bases and at J to 2 bases, leaving 11 bases not matched to a gene. Germline CDR1 SGHTA, CDR2 FQGNSA. CDR3 length equals 17 residues. CDR3 coding DNA: TGTGCCAGCAGCTTACTTCCCAGCCAACAGGGGGCCTACGAGCAGTACTTC. It encodes CASSLLPSQQGAYEQYF.

V usage is TRBV14 and J usage is TRBJ1-1; D gene ambiguous. CDR3 length: 13 residues. V was cut by 5 bases and J by 2 bases, with 9 bases left in between. From germline, CDR1 is SGHDN and CDR2 FVKESK. CDR3 sequence reads: CASSYSLNTEAFF. The DNA for the CDR3 is TGTGCCAGCAGCTACAGCCTAAACACTGAAGCTTTCTTT.

The chain has TRBV7-9 and TRBJ1-2, with a weak D call TRBD1 (6 bases). Germline CDR1 is SEHNR and CDR2 is FQNEAQ (reference sequence). The germline V and J ends were trimmed by 3 bases and 4 bases, with 9 bases remaining between them. The CDR3 length is 13 residues. CDR3 sequence reads: CASSFSDSYGYTF. DNA for the CDR3: TGTGCCAGCAGCTTCTCGGACAGCTATGGCTACACCTTC.

The chain links TRBV11-2 to TRBJ2-7, with a tentative D call TRBD1 (5 bases). The V gene's germline CDR1 is SGHAT and CDR2 FQNNGV. The CDR3 has 14 residues. V was shortened by 5 bases and J by 0 bases, with 11 bases between the two germline ends. The DNA of the CDR3 is TGTGCCAGCAGCCCACAGGTTCACTCCTACGAGCAGTACTTC. It is translated as CASSPQVHSYEQYF.

The chain combines TRBV2 with TRBJ1-1; 10 nucleotides align to TRBD1. The V and J ends lost 7 bases and 4 bases, in that order; junction bases with no gene match: 6. This CDR3 region has 14 residues. Germline CDR1 is SNHLY and CDR2 is FYNNEI. CDR3 in amino acids: CASNGGQGGTEAFF. The CDR3 nucleotides read TGTGCCAGCAACGGAGGACAGGGGGGCACTGAAGCTTTCTTT.

This chain uses TRBV29-1 with TRBJ1-1; D is uncertain. The V and J ends lost 3 bases and 1 base respectively, with 12 bases between them. From germline, CDR1 is SQVTM and CDR2 ANQGSEA. The CDR3 contains 14 residues. CDR3 DNA: TGCAGCGTTGAGATGAGACAAGCGAACACTGAAGCTTTCTTT. Its translation is CSVEMRQANTEAFF.

The chain employs TRBV4-1 and TRBJ2-1; weak D call: TRBD2 (7 bases). V was pared by 1 base and J by 5 bases, with 21 bases between. The CDR3 sequence is 18 residues long. Per the germline V gene, CDR1 is MGHRA and CDR2 is YSYEKL. The CDR3 reads CASSQVRRGGTTDNEQFF. The CDR3 bases are TGCGCCAGCAGCCAAGTCCGTAGAGGGGGGACTACTGACAATGAGCAGTTCTTC.

The V call is TRBV9, the J call TRBJ2-7; weak D call: TRBD1 (6 bases). This CDR3 comprises 13 residues. Germline assignment: CDR1 SGDLS and CDR2 YYNGEE. V was cut by 3 bases and J by 6 bases, with 13 bases left in between. CDR3 amino acids: CASSGRQDGEQYF. The CDR3 DNA follows: TGTGCCAGCAGCGGTCGACAGGACGGCGAGCAGTACTTC.

The V and J genes are TRBV19 and TRBJ2-7; a possible D gene is TRBD2 (6 bases). The CDR3 extends over 13 amino acids. The V gene lost 1 base and the J gene lost 2 bases, with 6 bases spanning the gap. The germline CDR1 and CDR2 sequences are LNHDA and SQIVND (reference sequence). CDR3 loop: CASSIGRAYEQYF. DNA for the CDR3: TGTGCCAGTAGTATAGGGAGGGCCTACGAGCAGTACTTC.

The V call is TRBV27, the J call TRBJ1-2, with D uncertain. The CDR3 is 14 amino acids. Germline V lookup: CDR1 MNHEY, CDR2 SMNVEV (reference sequence). V lost 10 bases and J lost 8, with 23 bases in between. Written as DNA, the CDR3 is TGTGCCACTAGGAGAGAGGGTCATGATAGCGGCTACACCTTC. Its translation is CATRREGHDSGYTF.

J is TRBJ2-2 and V is TRBV21-1; the D call in the table, TRBD2, was not verified against the DNA. TRBV21-1 is a listed pseudogene. CDR3 size: 15 residues. CDR3 nucleotide sequence: TGTGCCAGCAGCAAAGCGGGGGAGGGCACCGGGGAGCTGTTTTTT. It codes for CASSKAGEGTGELFF.

DNA for the CDR3: TGCGCCAGTAGTGCCGGGGTGTACCAAGAGACCCAGTACTTC. It specifies CASSAGVYQETQYF. This chain uses TRBV5-1 with TRBJ2-5; D might be TRBD2 (5 bases). Germline CDR1 SGHRS, CDR2 YFSETQ. With 8 bases removed from V and 0 bases from J, the gap between germline ends came to 14 bases. The CDR3 is 14 residues long.

The V gene is TRBV7-9, the J gene TRBJ1-1; the D gene is possibly TRBD1 (6 bases). In germline, CDR1 is SEHNR, CDR2 FQNEAQ (reference sequence). This CDR3 has 13 residues. Trimming pared 5 bases from V and 3 bases from J, leaving 10 bases between. DNA of the CDR3: TGTGCCAGCAGCATAACAGGGTACACTGAAGCTTTCTTT. It is translated as CASSITGYTEAFF.

This chain links TRBV5-1 with TRBJ2-1; D is unresolved. The CDR3 loop spans 14 amino acids. Germline loops: CDR1 SGHRS, CDR2 YFSETQ. V was trimmed by 2 bases and J by 2 bases, leaving 8 bases between them. CDR3 sequence reads: CASSFPPAYNEQFF. The CDR3, as DNA: TGCGCCAGCAGCTTCCCCCCCGCCTACAATGAGCAGTTCTTC.

The rearrangement links TRBV7-9 to TRBJ1-4; D unclear. The CDR3 has 15 residues. CDR1 and CDR2 from the germline V gene are SEHNR and FQNEAQ (reference sequence). The V and J ends lost 0 bases and 2 bases respectively, with 7 bases between them. In DNA form, the CDR3 reads TGTGCCAGCAGCTTAGCGCGGTTTACTAATGAAAAACTGTTTTTT. Protein product: CASSLARFTNEKLFF.